Reported below is one T cell receptor beta chain. Its antigen is currently unknown. One end of the junction is discordant with germline, which a read error may explain. The data stem from a study of post-analysis software for immune sequencing data. About the research overall: Relapsing-remitting, secondary progressive and progressive-relapsing forms made up the multiple sclerosis disease courses. General observations from the study: Elevated frequency relative to controls characterized several TRBV segments in patients, TRBV5-6, TRBV5-1 and TRBV20-1 among them.

The length of the CDR3 is 12 residues. CDR1 and CDR2 from the germline V gene are MGHRA and YSYEKL. The authors incorporated unique molecular identifiers into the TCR beta cDNA libraries. Each CDR3 protein gets one entry after TCRdb re-called the PCR reads with MiXCR. The table records about 760,000 distinct CDR3 sequences, 30% of them present only once. This rearrangement joins TRBV4-1 to TRBJ2-3; D is unclear. This sequence originates from a girl aged 5-17 years with multiple sclerosis. The sequencing sample was made of blood. Written as DNA, the CDR3 is TGCGCCAGCAACCAAGAGTCGGATACGCAGTATTTT. This gives the protein CASNQESDTQYF.